The clone carrying this TCR beta chain was recorded at least ten times. These data come from a study of molecular identifiers for immune sequencing clone quantification. Each CDR3 protein gets one entry after TCRdb re-called the PCR reads with MiXCR. The table includes over 600,000 distinct CDR3 sequences, just under 20% detected once. CDR1 KGHSH and CDR2 LQKENI come from the germline V gene. V was clipped by 3 bases and J by 1 base, with 11 bases between them. The CDR3 covers 15 residues. Material: naive CD8+ T cells from blood, with Jurkat cell RNA spiked in. This sample's subset: FACS-sorted CD8+CD4-CCR7+CD45RA+ naive T cells. J is TRBJ2-3 and V is TRBV18; tentative D call: TRBD2 (6 bases). The origin of this receptor is a human donor in good health. Some libraries in this study had Jurkat cell RNA spiked in. The CDR3 reads CASSPRDRRTDTQYF. DNA for the CDR3: TGTGCCAGCTCACCGCGGGACCGCCGCACAGATACGCAGTATTTT.